Below are 3 T cell receptor beta chains sequenced from a single sample in a study of response to subunit inactivated influenza vaccine. Via MiXCR, TCRdb re-called the RT-PCR reads, giving one row per CDR3 protein. The table records under 750,000 distinct CDR3 sequences, about 10% of them present only once. Sequences were derived from PBMCs from blood, sampled on the day of vaccination. The receptors shown here come from a man over 45 who received an inactivated influenza vaccine.

This clonotype turned up a few times. The chain links TRBV7-9 to TRBJ2-1; D possibly corresponds to TRBD2 (5 bases). Germline V gives CDR1 SEHNR, CDR2 FQNEAQ (reference sequence). V was pared by 3 bases and J by 7 bases, with 10 bases between. The CDR3 is 13 amino acids. The CDR3: CASSFSSLNEQFF. The CDR3 DNA follows: TGTGCCAGCAGCTTTTCTAGCTTAAATGAGCAGTTCTTC.

This clonotype showed up just a few times. The chain uses TRBV12-3 or TRBV12-4 and TRBJ2-7, with 8 bases fitting TRBD2. CDR3 length: 14 residues. V shed 6 bases and J 0 bases; nucleotides not matched to a gene: 4. The CDR3 is CASREREHSYEQYF. The CDR3 DNA follows: TGTGCCAGCAGGGAGCGGGAGCACTCCTACGAGCAGTACTTC.

This clonotype has just a few counts. This chain joins TRBV4-2 and TRBJ2-7; D is undetermined. Trimming removed 0 bases at V and 0 bases at J, with 18 bases between. The CDR3 has 18 amino acids. The germline V gene has CDR1 LGHNA and CDR2 YNFKEQ. In DNA form, the CDR3 reads TGTGCCAGCAGCCAAGATTATCCAGCAGTGATTAGCTCCTACGAGCAGTACTTC. Translation gives CASSQDYPAVISSYEQYF.